This T cell receptor (beta chain) emerged from a study of blood T cells in healthy people across ages. Total RNA extracted from each sample amounted to at least 5.5 micrograms. Through a sample-barcoded 5' primer and a J-beta primer mix, a second PCR was run for roughly 6 to 11 cycles. The authors tagged each cDNA molecule using a template-switch adaptor with 12 random nucleotides. From the 5' RACE reads, TCRdb called clonotypes with MiXCR, one entry per CDR3 protein. The sample contains fewer than 1 million distinct CDR3 sequences, under 45% of which appear only once. CDR1 SGHRS and CDR2 YFSETQ come from the germline V gene. The CDR3 runs to 15 residues. The V gene end was trimmed by 2 bases and the J gene end by 8 bases; junction bases not matched to a gene: 9.

The chain has TRBV5-1 and TRBJ2-1; 8 bases fit TRBD1. The clonotype was recovered from a man aged 55 to 70 in good health. Sequenced sample: blood. This chain's CDR3 is CASSFTGGLRDEQFF. DNA of the CDR3: TGCGCCAGCAGCTTCACAGGGGGTCTTCGCGATGAGCAGTTCTTC.